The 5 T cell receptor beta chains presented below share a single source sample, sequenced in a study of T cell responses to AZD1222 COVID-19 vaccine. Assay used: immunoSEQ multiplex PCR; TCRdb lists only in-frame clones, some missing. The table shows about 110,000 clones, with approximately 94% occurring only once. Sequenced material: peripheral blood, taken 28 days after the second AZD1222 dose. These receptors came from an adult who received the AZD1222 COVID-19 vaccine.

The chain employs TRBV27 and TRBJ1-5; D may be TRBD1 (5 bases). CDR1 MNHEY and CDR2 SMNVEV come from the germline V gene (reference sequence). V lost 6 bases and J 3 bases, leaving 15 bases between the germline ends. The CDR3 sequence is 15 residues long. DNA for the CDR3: TGTGCCAGCAGGCCAATCGACAGATACAATCAGCCCCAGCATTTT. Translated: CASRPIDRYNQPQHF.

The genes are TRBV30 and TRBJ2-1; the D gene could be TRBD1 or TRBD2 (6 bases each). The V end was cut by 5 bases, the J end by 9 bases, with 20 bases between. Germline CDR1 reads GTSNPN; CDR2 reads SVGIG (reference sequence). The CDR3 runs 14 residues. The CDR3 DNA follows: TGTGCCTGGTGGAGGGGGGTGGGCCATCGTGAGCAGTTCTTC. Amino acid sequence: CAWWRGVGHREQFF.

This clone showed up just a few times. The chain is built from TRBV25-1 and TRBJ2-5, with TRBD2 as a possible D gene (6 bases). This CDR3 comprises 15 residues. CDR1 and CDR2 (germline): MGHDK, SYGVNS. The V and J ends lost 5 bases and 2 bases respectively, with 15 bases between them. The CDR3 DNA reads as TGTGCCAGCAGTACCGACCGGGACTTTCAAGAGACCCAGTACTTC. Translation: CASSTDRDFQETQYF.

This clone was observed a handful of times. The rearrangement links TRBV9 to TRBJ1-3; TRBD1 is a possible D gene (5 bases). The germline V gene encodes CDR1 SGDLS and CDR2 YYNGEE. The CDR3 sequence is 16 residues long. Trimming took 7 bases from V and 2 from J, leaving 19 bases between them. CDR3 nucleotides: TGTGCCAGCTCAGCCCGGGGGGACGCTGCTGGAAACACCATATATTTT. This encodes CASSARGDAAGNTIYF.

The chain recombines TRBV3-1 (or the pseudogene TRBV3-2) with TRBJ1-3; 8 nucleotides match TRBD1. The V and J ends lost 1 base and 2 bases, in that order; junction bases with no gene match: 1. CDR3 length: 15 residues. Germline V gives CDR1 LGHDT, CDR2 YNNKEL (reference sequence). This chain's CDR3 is CASSQVQGAGNTIYF. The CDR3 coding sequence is TGTGCCAGCAGCCAAGTACAGGGGGCTGGAAACACCATATATTTT.